This T cell receptor beta chain is drawn from a study of glioma-infiltrating T cells after dendritic cell vaccination. Comment on this clone: Its target is unknown.

Sequenced by immunoSEQ multiplex PCR; TCRdb stores in-frame clones only, minus some. Among approximately 84,000 clones, just over 85% were seen once, and the ten largest hold approximately 15%. This CDR3 is built from 15 residues. Germline values: CDR1 LNHDA, CDR2 SQIVND (reference sequence). The V segment lost 2 bases and the J segment 3 bases; nucleotides outside the gene matches: 6. None of the glioblastoma patients had an isocitrate dehydrogenase mutation. Study results and caveats: Survival was not directly related to TCR clonality in these patients.

This sample comprised blood, obtained before dendritic cell vaccination. The receptor's source is a human donor with glioblastoma. This chain links TRBV19 with TRBJ1-2, with 7 bases lining up with TRBD1. CDR3 bases: TGTGCCAGTAGTATAAGGGGGCGAAATGACTATGGCTACACCTTC. The encoded protein is CASSIRGRNDYGYTF.